A single sample gave rise to the 17 T cell receptor beta chains below, sequenced in a study of blood T cell repertoires in COVID-19 (TCRdb year 2020). Library generation was performed with the immunoSEQ multiplex PCR assay. Here the immuneACCESS table is served through TCRdb, limited to in-frame sequences with V and J called. Missing clones are a known gap in these copies; in checked studies unresolved V genes cover under half, and the rest lacks a known reason. The sample table lists a few hundred thousand clones, over 80% of them with a count of one. The leading ten clones occupy about 4.3% of the sample. The sequencing input was peripheral blood. The receptors originated from a man aged 60 to 75 who had recovered from COVID-19.

V usage is TRBV5-1 and J usage is TRBJ1-1; D call uncertain. With 3 bases removed from V and 1 base from J, the gap between germline ends came to 4 bases. Germline CDR1 SGHRS, CDR2 YFSETQ. The CDR3 totals 12 residues. Here the CDR3 reads CASSSQNTEAFF. Here the CDR3 DNA reads TGCGCCAGCAGCTCACAGAACACTGAAGCTTTCTTT.

The chain has TRBV5-1 and TRBJ2-3; D perhaps matches TRBD2 (6 bases). The CDR3 runs 16 residues. CDR1 is SGHRS and CDR2 is YFSETQ in the germline V gene. V was pared by 0 bases and J by 1 base, with 12 bases between. This CDR3 is CASSLAGVGGTDTQYF. Written as DNA, the CDR3 is TGCGCCAGCAGCTTGGCGGGAGTCGGGGGCACAGATACGCAGTATTTT.

The chain employs TRBV6-6 and TRBJ1-6, with D unclear. Germline V gene lookup returns CDR1 MNHNY and CDR2 SVGAGI (reference sequence). The CDR3 extends over 10 amino acids. Trimming removed 1 base from V and 16 bases from J, with 5 bases in between. The CDR3 DNA follows: TGTGCCAGCAGTTACTTCTTTCTCCACTTT. Translating gives CASSYFFLHF.

In this sample, this clone turned up once. The chain employs TRBV6-1 and TRBJ2-7; weak D call: TRBD1 (5 bases). Per germline, CDR1 MNHNS and CDR2 SASEGT. This CDR3 is 14 amino acids long. The V and J ends lost 0 bases and 3 bases respectively, with 9 bases between them. The CDR3 DNA reads as TGTGCCAGCAGTGAAGCGGCAGGGAACTACGAGCAGTACTTC. This encodes CASSEAAGNYEQYF.

This sequence joins TRBV3-1 (or the pseudogene TRBV3-2) and TRBJ2-1, with 11 positions matching TRBD2. This CDR3 contains 16 residues. With V trimmed by 4 bases and J by 7 bases, 9 bases remained unmatched. CDR1 and CDR2 from the germline V gene are LGHDT and YNNKEL (reference sequence). For the CDR3, the DNA is TGTGCCAGCAGCCGTCCCCTAGCGGGGGGTGGGAATGAGCAGTTCTTC. As protein: CASSRPLAGGGNEQFF.

This chain connects TRBV19 to TRBJ2-1; no definite D call. Germline CDR1 is LNHDA and CDR2 is SQIVND (reference sequence). V was cut by 3 bases and J by 4 bases, with 7 bases left in between. This CDR3 comprises 13 residues. The chain's CDR3 is CASSIHQYNEQFF. For the CDR3, the DNA is TGTGCCAGTAGTATTCATCAATACAATGAGCAGTTCTTC.

The chain is built from TRBV30 and TRBJ2-1; TRBD2 aligns across 7 bases. Trimming removed 3 bases from V and 5 bases from J; junction bases left unmatched: 10. The CDR3 is made up of 15 amino acids. The germline V gene has CDR1 GTSNPN and CDR2 SVGIG (reference sequence). CDR3 sequence reads: CAWSRRTSLNNEQFF. As DNA, the CDR3 is TGTGCCTGGAGCCGCCGGACTAGTCTCAACAATGAGCAGTTCTTC.

The chain combines TRBV27 with TRBJ2-1, with 10 bases lining up with TRBD2. The CDR3 spans 18 residues. V trimming: 4 bases; J trimming: 1 base; junction bases outside the gene matches: 10. Germline V gives CDR1 MNHEY, CDR2 SMNVEV (reference sequence). CDR3 residues: CASSSIAGGPLSYNEQFF. The CDR3 coding sequence is TGTGCCAGCAGTTCCATAGCGGGAGGCCCCTTATCCTACAATGAGCAGTTCTTC.

J is TRBJ1-1 and V is TRBV12-3 or TRBV12-4; a weak D match, TRBD1 (5 bases). The CDR3 runs to 13 residues. Between the trimmed V and J ends, which lost 6 bases and 2 bases, there was a span of 10 bases. The CDR3 here is CASSRETNTEAFF. The CDR3 DNA reads as TGTGCCAGCAGCAGGGAAACTAACACTGAAGCTTTCTTT.

This chain links TRBV28 with TRBJ2-5; 10 bases line up with TRBD2. Germline loops: CDR1 MDHEN, CDR2 SYDVKM. This CDR3 spans 18 amino acids. The ends lost 6 bases at V and 1 base at J; junction bases unmatched: 14. The CDR3 DNA follows: TGTGCCAGCAGCACCTCCTCAGCGGGGGGGCTCCTCCAAGAGACCCAGTACTTC. This translates into CASSTSSAGGLLQETQYF.

The rearrangement links TRBV5-1 to TRBJ2-7; TRBD1 matches at 7 bases. The CDR3 totals 13 residues. V lost 7 bases, J lost 2 bases, and 6 bases stayed unmatched. Germline V gene data show CDR1 as SGHRS and CDR2 as YFSETQ. The CDR3 DNA follows: TGCGCCAGCCGCTGGGACAGTCCCTACGAGCAGTACTTC. Encoded protein: CASRWDSPYEQYF.

This clone was seen just once. V is TRBV7-9 and J is TRBJ2-3, with 7 nucleotides matching TRBD2. Unmatched junction bases numbered 3, after V lost 1 base and J lost 5 bases. The CDR3 is 14 residues long. Germline-derived CDR1 and CDR2 are SEHNR and FQNEAQ (reference sequence). The CDR3 protein is CASSLGSGGDTQYF. CDR3 DNA: TGTGCCAGCAGCTTAGGATCGGGGGGAGATACGCAGTATTTT.

This chain joins TRBV5-4 and TRBJ2-5; D possibly corresponds to TRBD1 (6 bases). V lost 3 bases and J 6 bases, leaving 15 bases between the germline ends. The CDR3 contains 14 residues. In germline, CDR1 is SGHNT, CDR2 YYREEE (reference sequence). The CDR3 here is CASSSKTDRKTQYF. As DNA, the CDR3 is TGTGCCAGCAGCTCTAAAACGGACAGAAAGACCCAGTACTTC.

V is TRBV7-3 and J is TRBJ2-1, with 11 bases matching TRBD2. Trimming cost V 2 bases and J 4 bases; bases outside gene matches: 4. This CDR3 contains 16 residues. Germline CDR1 SGHTA, CDR2 FQGTGA. The CDR3 nucleotides read TGTGCCAGCAGCTTATGGGGGACTAGCGGTTACAATGAGCAGTTCTTC. Translating gives CASSLWGTSGYNEQFF.

This clone appeared many times. The J gene is TRBJ1-1, the V gene TRBV5-1; TRBD1 aligns across 9 bases. The V segment lost 4 bases and the J segment 0 bases; nucleotides outside the gene matches: 10. Per germline, CDR1 SGHRS and CDR2 YFSETQ. This CDR3 has 17 amino acids. The CDR3 sequence: CASSRTGTGKMNTEAFF. Written as DNA, the CDR3 is TGCGCCAGCAGCAGAACCGGGACAGGGAAGATGAACACTGAAGCTTTCTTT.

This clone showed up just once. J is TRBJ2-7 and V is TRBV29-1, with 7 bases matching TRBD1. Germline V gene data show CDR1 as SQVTM and CDR2 as ANQGSEA. V dropped 7 bases and J dropped 4; count of bases not matched to a gene: 10. The CDR3 extends over 13 amino acids. The CDR3 spells CSASGDRAYEQYF. CDR3 nucleotide sequence: TGCAGCGCGTCCGGGGACAGAGCATACGAGCAGTACTTC.

The chain uses TRBV27 and TRBJ2-7, with TRBD1 matching 9 bases. CDR1 is MNHEY, CDR2 SMNVEV, per germline (reference sequence). The CDR3 loop spans 16 amino acids. The V segment lost 1 base and the J segment 0 bases; nucleotides outside the gene matches: 4. The CDR3 DNA follows: TGTGCCAGCAGTTTATTGGGGGACAGGGACTCCTACGAGCAGTACTTC. Protein: CASSLLGDRDSYEQYF.